This entry features one TCR beta chain sequence. Its antigen is not identified. Repertoires were generated with immunoSEQ multiplex PCR, while TCRdb's copy carries only in-frame clones and drops some. The sample records around 30,000 clones, 85% to 90% being singletons. This record comes from a study of lymphopenia after photon versus proton radiotherapy. This CDR3 contains 14 residues. Germline CDR1 reads MNHNY; CDR2 reads SVGAGI (reference sequence). Trimming stripped 5 bases from V and 7 bases from J, with 18 bases between. Overall study findings and caveats: Only patients who died were analyzed for survival; proton advantage is unproven. Post-nadir diversity loss with photons came from oligoclonal expansion, particularly CD8+ Temra cells.

V usage is TRBV6-6 and J usage is TRBJ2-7; tentative D call: TRBD2 (7 bases). The sequencing used peripheral blood, collected from a patient treated with proton-based radiotherapy. This TCR came from a woman between 55 and 75 years old with cholangiocarcinoma. Some clones in this sample may be carry-over from other donors' samples. CDR3 nucleotide sequence: TGTGCCAGCAGTACCCGACGGGGGGCGCTTGAGCAGTACTTC. Translating it yields CASSTRRGALEQYF.